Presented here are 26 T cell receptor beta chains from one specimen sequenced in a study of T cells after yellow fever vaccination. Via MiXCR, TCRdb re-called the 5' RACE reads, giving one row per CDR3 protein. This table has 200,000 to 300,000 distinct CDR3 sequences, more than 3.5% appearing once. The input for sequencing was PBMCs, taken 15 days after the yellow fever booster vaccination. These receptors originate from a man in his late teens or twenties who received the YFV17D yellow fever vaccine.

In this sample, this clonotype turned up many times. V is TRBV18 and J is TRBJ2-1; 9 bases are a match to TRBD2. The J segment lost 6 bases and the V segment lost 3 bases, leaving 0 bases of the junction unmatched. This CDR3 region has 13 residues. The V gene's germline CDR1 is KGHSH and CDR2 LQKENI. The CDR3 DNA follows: TGTGCCAGCTCACCTAGCGGGAGCAATGAGCAGTTCTTC. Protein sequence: CASSPSGSNEQFF.

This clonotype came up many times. CDR3 in DNA: TGCGCCAGCAGCCCGGAAGGGGTTTACAATGAGCAGTTCTTC. Amino acids: CASSPEGVYNEQFF. The chain joins TRBV4-1 to TRBJ2-1, with D perhaps matching TRBD1 (5 bases). This CDR3 comprises 14 residues. Trimming shortened V by 4 bases and J by 4 bases, and 11 bases separated the two germline ends. CDR1 MGHRA and CDR2 YSYEKL come from the germline V gene.

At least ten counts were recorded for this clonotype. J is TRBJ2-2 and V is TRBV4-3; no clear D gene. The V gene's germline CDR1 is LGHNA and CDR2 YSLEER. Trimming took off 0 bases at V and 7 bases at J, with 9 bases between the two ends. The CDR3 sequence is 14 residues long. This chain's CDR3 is CASSQDFLVGELFF. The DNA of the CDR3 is TGCGCCAGCAGCCAAGATTTTTTAGTCGGGGAGCTGTTTTTT.

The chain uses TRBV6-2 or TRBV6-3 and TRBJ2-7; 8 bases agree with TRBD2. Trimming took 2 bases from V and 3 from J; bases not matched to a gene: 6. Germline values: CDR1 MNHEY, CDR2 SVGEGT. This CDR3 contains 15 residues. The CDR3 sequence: CASSYPTSGHYEQYF. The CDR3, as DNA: TGTGCCAGCAGTTACCCTACTAGCGGACACTACGAGCAGTACTTC.

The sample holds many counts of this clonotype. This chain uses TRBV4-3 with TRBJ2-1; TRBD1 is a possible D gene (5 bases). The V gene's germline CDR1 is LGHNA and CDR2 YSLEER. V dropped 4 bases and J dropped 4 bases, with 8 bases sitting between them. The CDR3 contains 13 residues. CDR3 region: CASSPTAYNEQFF. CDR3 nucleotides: TGCGCCAGCAGCCCGACAGCTTACAATGAGCAGTTCTTC.

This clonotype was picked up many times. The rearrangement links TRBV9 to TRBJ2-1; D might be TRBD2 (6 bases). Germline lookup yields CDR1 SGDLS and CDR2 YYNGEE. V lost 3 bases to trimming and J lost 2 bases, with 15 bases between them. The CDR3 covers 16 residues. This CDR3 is CASSAEGLRPYNEQFF. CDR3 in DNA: TGTGCCAGCAGCGCGGAGGGTCTAAGGCCCTACAATGAGCAGTTCTTC.

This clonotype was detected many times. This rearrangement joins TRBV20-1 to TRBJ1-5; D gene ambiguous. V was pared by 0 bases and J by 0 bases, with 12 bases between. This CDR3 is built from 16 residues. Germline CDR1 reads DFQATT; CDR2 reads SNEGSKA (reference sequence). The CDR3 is CSARDRSGDSNQPQHF. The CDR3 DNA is TGCAGTGCTAGAGATCGGTCGGGAGATAGCAATCAGCCCCAGCATTTT.

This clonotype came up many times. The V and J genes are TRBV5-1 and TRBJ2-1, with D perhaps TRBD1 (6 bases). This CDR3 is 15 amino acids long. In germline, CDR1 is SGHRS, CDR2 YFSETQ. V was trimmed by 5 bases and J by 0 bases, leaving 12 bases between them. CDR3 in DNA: TGCGCCAGCAGTAGTACAGGGAGCTCCTACAATGAGCAGTTCTTC. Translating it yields CASSSTGSSYNEQFF.

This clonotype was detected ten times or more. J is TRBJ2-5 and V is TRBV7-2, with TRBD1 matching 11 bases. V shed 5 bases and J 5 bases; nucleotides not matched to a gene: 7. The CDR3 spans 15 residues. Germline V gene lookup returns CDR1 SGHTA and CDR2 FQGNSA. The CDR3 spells CASSRRTGGLETQYF. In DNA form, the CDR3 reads TGTGCCAGCAGCCGACGGACAGGGGGCTTGGAGACCCAGTACTTC.

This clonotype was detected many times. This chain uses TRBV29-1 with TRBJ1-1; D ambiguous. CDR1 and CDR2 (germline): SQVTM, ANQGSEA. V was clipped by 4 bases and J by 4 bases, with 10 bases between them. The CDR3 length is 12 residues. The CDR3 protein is CSVVQVTTEAFF. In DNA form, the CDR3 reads TGCAGCGTTGTCCAGGTTACCACTGAAGCTTTCTTT.

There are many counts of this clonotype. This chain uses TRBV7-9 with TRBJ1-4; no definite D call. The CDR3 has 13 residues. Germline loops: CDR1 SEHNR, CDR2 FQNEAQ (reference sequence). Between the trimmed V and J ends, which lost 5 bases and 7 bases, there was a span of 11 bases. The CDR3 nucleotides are TGTGCCAGCAGCCCCGACTTCGGTGAAAAACTGTTTTTT. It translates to CASSPDFGEKLFF. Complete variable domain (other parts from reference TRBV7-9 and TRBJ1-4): DTGVSQNPRHKITKRGQNVTFRCDPISEHNRLYWYRQTLGQGPEFLTYFQNEAQLEKSRLLSDRFSAERPKGSFSTLEIQRTEQGDSAMYLCASSPDFGEKLFFGSGTQLSVL.

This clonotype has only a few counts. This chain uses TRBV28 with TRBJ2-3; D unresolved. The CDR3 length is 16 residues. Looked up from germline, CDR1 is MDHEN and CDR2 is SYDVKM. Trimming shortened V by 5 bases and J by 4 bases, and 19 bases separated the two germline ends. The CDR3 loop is CASSLFWQTGADTQYF. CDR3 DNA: TGTGCCAGCAGTCTCTTTTGGCAAACCGGCGCAGATACGCAGTATTTT.

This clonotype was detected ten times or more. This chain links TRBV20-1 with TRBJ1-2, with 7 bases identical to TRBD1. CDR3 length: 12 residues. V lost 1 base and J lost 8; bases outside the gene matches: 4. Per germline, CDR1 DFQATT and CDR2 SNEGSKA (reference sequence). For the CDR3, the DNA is TGCAGTGCTAGAGCCCTAGGGGGCGGCTACACCTTC. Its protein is CSARALGGGYTF.

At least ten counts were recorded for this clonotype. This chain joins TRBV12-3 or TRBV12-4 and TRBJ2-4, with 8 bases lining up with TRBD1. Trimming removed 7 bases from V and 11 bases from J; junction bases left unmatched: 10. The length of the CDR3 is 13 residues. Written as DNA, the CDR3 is TGTGCCAGCACCCCGGGGACAGGCCTCGTTCAGTACTTC. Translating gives CASTPGTGLVQYF.

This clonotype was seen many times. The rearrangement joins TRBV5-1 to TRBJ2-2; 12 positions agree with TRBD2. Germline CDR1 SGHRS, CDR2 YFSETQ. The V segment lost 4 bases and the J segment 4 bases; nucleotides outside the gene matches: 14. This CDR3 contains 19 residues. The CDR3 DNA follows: TGCGCCAGCAGCCCGGAGACTAGCGGGGGACTAATCAGCACCGGGGAGCTGTTTTTT. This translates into CASSPETSGGLISTGELFF.

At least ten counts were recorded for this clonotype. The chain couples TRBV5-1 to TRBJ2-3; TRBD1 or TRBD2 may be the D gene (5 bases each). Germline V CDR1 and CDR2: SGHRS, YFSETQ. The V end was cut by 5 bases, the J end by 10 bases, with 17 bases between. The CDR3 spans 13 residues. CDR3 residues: CASSDGALDAQYF. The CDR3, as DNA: TGCGCCAGCAGTGACGGGGCCCTAGACGCGCAGTATTTT.

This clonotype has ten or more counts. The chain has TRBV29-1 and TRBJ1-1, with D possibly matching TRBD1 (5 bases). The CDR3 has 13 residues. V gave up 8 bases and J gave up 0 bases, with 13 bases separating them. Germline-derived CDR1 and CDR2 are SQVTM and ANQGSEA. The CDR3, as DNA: TGCAGCTCCACTGGGGGAATGAACACTGAAGCTTTCTTT. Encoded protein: CSSTGGMNTEAFF. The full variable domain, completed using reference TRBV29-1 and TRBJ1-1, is SAVISQKPSRDICQRGTSLTIQCQVDSQVTMMFWYRQQPGQSLTLIATANQGSEATYESGFVIDKFPISRPNLTFSTLTVSNMSPEDSSIYLCSSTGGMNTEAFFGQGTRLTVV.

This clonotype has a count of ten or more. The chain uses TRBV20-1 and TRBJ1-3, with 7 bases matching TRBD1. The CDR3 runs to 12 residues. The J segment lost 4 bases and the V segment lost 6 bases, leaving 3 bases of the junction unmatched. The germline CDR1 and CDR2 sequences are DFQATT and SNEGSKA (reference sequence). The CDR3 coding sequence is TGCAGTGCGAGGACAGGAGGAAACACCATATATTTT. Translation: CSARTGGNTIYF.

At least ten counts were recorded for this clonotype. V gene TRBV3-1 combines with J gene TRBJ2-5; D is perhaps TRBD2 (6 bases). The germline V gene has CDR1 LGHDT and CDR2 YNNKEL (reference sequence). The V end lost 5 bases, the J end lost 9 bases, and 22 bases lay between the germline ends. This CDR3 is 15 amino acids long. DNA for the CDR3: TGTGCCAGCAGCTCCCCCGCGGAGGGACGGGCCTCCCAGTACTTC. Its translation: CASSSPAEGRASQYF.

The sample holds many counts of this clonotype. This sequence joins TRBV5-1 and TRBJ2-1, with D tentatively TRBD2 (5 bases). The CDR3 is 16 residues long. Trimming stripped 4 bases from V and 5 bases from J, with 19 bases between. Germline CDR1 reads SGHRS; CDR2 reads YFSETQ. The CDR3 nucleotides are TGCGCCAGCAGCCCCACCCGGCGTGGGCGGGACAATGAGCAGTTCTTC. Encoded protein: CASSPTRRGRDNEQFF.

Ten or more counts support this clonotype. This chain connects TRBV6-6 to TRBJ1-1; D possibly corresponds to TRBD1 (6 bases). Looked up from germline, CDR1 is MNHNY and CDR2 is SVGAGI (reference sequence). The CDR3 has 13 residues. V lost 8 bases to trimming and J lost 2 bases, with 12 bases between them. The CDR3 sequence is CASCTGLNTEAFF. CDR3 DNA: TGTGCCAGCTGTACAGGGTTAAACACTGAAGCTTTCTTT.

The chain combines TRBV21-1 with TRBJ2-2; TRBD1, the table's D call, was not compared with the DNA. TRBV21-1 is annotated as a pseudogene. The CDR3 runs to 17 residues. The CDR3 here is CASPPAGGEANTGELFF. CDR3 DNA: TGTGCCAGCCCCCCGGCAGGGGGCGAAGCGAACACCGGGGAGCTGTTTTTT.

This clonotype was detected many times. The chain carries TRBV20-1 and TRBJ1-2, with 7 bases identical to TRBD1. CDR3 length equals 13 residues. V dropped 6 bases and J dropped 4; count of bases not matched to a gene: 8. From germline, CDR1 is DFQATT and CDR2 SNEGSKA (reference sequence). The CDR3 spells CSAEDRAIYGYTF. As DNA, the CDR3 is TGCAGTGCGGAAGACAGGGCGATCTATGGCTACACCTTC.

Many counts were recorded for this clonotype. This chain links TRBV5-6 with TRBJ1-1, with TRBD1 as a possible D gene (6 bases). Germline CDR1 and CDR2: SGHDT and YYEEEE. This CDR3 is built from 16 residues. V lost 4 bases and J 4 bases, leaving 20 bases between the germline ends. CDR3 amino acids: CASSRWGALSGTEAFF. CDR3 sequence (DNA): TGTGCCAGCAGCCGGTGGGGGGCGCTTAGTGGCACTGAAGCTTTCTTT.

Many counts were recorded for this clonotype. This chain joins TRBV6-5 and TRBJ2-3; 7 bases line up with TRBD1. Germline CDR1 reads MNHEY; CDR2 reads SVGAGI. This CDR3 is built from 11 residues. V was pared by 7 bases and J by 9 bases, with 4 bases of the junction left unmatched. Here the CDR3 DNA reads TGTGCCAGCAATCACAGGGGAACGCAGTATTTT. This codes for CASNHRGTQYF.

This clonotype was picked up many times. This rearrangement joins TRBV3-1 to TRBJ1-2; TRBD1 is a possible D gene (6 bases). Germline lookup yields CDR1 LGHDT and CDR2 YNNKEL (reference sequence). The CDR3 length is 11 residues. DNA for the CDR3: TGTGCGACAGGCCCCCCCGATGGCTACACCTTC. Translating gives CATGPPDGYTF.